A single sample gave rise to the 21 T cell receptor beta chains below, sequenced in a study of shared clonotypes between healthy human individuals (dated by TCRdb to about 2020). For the CD8 naive samples, CD45RO-negative cells were positively selected for CCR7, yielding a CD45RA+CCR7+ population from which TemRA cells were excluded. Libraries came from the immunoSEQ multiplex PCR assay. TCRdb holds this immuneACCESS table with in-frame rearrangements only. Some clones are missing; in checked studies, unresolved V genes explain under half, and the rest has no known cause. Across this sample there are 450,000 to 700,000 clones, with around 95% seen only once. About 0.11% of the sample is held by the ten biggest clonotypes. Sample: naive CD8+ T cells sorted from blood. The sample's cell subset or site label is to be understood as: CD45RA+CCR7+. The receptors were sampled from a woman under 40 in good health.

The chain links TRBV5-1 to TRBJ2-7, with D perhaps assigned TRBD1 or TRBD2 (6 bases each). Trimming cost V 0 bases and J 4 bases, with 14 bases left between them. CDR3 size: 15 residues. Germline assignment: CDR1 SGHRS and CDR2 YFSETQ. This CDR3 reads CASSLEARGGYEQYF. CDR3 sequence (DNA): TGCGCCAGCAGCTTGGAGGCCAGGGGAGGTTACGAGCAGTACTTC.

Points on this clone: Other DNA variants within this sample encode the same CDR3. This rearrangement joins TRBV28 to TRBJ2-1; D is unclear. The CDR3 has 11 residues. The V end lost 4 bases, the J end lost 3 bases, and 1 base lay between the germline ends. In germline, CDR1 is MDHEN, CDR2 SYDVKM. The CDR3 loop is CASSYYNEQFF. The CDR3 DNA sequence: TGTGCCAGCAGTTACTACAATGAGCAGTTCTTC.

This clone appeared a single time. Here the CDR3 reads CAISGTPYQETQYF. Written as DNA, the CDR3 is TGTGCCATCAGTGGGACGCCATACCAAGAGACCCAGTACTTC. The chain joins TRBV10-3 to TRBJ2-5; no firm D call. The CDR3 extends over 14 amino acids. Trimming cost V 4 bases and J 0 bases, with 9 bases left between them. CDR1 and CDR2 (germline): ENHRY, SYGVKD.

Only one count was recorded for this clone. The chain joins TRBV27 to TRBJ2-7; a possible D gene is TRBD1 (5 bases). V shed 8 bases and J shed 2 bases, with 7 bases lying between them. The germline gives CDR1 MNHEY, CDR2 SMNVEV (reference sequence). CDR3 length: 11 amino acids. For the CDR3, the DNA is TGTGCCAGCTGGGGCCCCTACGAGCAGTACTTC. It is translated as CASWGPYEQYF.

This clone was detected only once. The chain recombines TRBV7-9 with TRBJ1-2; no definite D call. Trimming left V 2 bases short and J 3 bases short, with 16 bases between. Germline CDR1 is SEHNR and CDR2 is FQNEAQ (reference sequence). CDR3 length: 16 amino acids. DNA for the CDR3: TGTGCCAGCAGCTTACTAACCCCGGATAAAGACTATGGCTACACCTTC. The encoded protein is CASSLLTPDKDYGYTF.

This clone has just a few counts. The genes are TRBV7-9 and TRBJ2-3, with D unclear. The CDR3 length is 13 residues. Trimming removed 1 base at V and 0 bases at J, with 2 bases between. Germline V gene lookup returns CDR1 SEHNR and CDR2 FQNEAQ (reference sequence). CDR3 in amino acids: CASSLESTDTQYF. CDR3 bases: TGTGCCAGCAGCTTAGAAAGCACAGATACGCAGTATTTT.

The rearrangement uses TRBV5-6 and TRBJ2-6, with D perhaps TRBD1 (5 bases). From germline, CDR1 is SGHDT and CDR2 YYEEEE. The germline V and J ends were trimmed by 4 bases and 0 bases, with 14 bases remaining between them. The CDR3 sequence is 17 residues long. CDR3 sequence (DNA): TGTGCCAGCAGCCCAAAGGGGCTCGGCTCTGGGGCCAACGTCCTGACTTTC. Its protein is CASSPKGLGSGANVLTF.

As to this clone: Sequence at one end of the junction differs from germline and may be a read error. The chain employs TRBV4-1 and TRBJ2-1, with 7 positions matching TRBD1. The CDR3 runs to 15 residues. Germline assignment: CDR1 MGHRA and CDR2 YSYEKL. This CDR3 is CASSQDPDYRDRRIF. The CDR3 DNA is TGCGCCAGCAGCCAAGATCCTGACTACCGGGACAGAAGAATCTTC.

The chain employs TRBV7-9 and TRBJ1-1; 8 bases agree with TRBD1. The germline gives CDR1 SEHNR, CDR2 FQNEAQ (reference sequence). The CDR3 length is 15 residues. The V and J ends lost 1 base and 3 bases, in that order; junction bases with no gene match: 4. The CDR3 is CASSLEDREHTEAFF. The CDR3 region has the DNA TGTGCCAGCAGCTTAGAGGACAGGGAACACACTGAAGCTTTCTTT.

The V call is TRBV20-1, the J call TRBJ2-1; TRBD2 might be the D (6 bases). CDR3 length: 11 residues. Germline V gene sequence: CDR1 DFQATT, CDR2 SNEGSKA (reference sequence). V lost 6 bases to trimming and J lost 5 bases, with 8 bases between them. This CDR3 is CSAERDNEQFF. The CDR3, as DNA: TGCAGTGCCGAGCGGGACAATGAGCAGTTCTTC.

This chain links TRBV6-1 with TRBJ2-3, with 8 bases matching TRBD2. V dropped 1 base and J dropped 3; count of bases not matched to a gene: 6. The CDR3 is 16 amino acids. CDR1 and CDR2 from the germline V gene are MNHNS and SASEGT. CDR3 DNA sequence: TGTGCCAGCAGTGAAGAGAGCGGGAGTTGGACAGATACGCAGTATTTT. Translation: CASSEESGSWTDTQYF.

CDR3 nucleotide sequence: TGTGCCAGCAGTTTAACAGTACGAGCCTCCTACGAGCAGTACTTC. Its translation is CASSLTVRASYEQYF. The chain carries TRBV28 and TRBJ2-7; D is unresolved. Trimming shortened V by 2 bases and J by 0 bases, and 11 bases separated the two germline ends. The CDR3 is 15 amino acids. The germline gives CDR1 MDHEN, CDR2 SYDVKM.

The gene calls are TRBV6-5 and TRBJ2-1; 14 bases align to TRBD2. The germline V gene has CDR1 MNHEY and CDR2 SVGAGI. Losses at the gene ends were 4 bases for V and 7 bases for J; bases not matched to a gene: 6. This CDR3 is 16 amino acids long. This chain's CDR3 is CASSLRTSGRLNEQFF. Written as DNA, the CDR3 is TGTGCCAGCAGTTTACGGACTAGCGGGAGGCTGAATGAGCAGTTCTTC.

The J gene is TRBJ2-5, the V gene TRBV28; tentative D call: TRBD2 (6 bases). The V gene lost 6 bases and the J gene lost 5 bases, with 22 bases spanning the gap. Germline values: CDR1 MDHEN, CDR2 SYDVKM. The length of the CDR3 is 16 residues. CDR3 sequence: CASSPSNIAEVETQYF. The CDR3 DNA follows: TGTGCCAGCAGCCCCTCCAACATAGCGGAGGTGGAGACCCAGTACTTC.

V and J are TRBV27 and TRBJ2-7; TRBD2 matches at 16 bases. This CDR3 has 17 residues. The V gene end was trimmed by 5 bases and the J gene end by 4 bases; junction bases not matched to a gene: 8. Germline V lookup: CDR1 MNHEY, CDR2 SMNVEV (reference sequence). The CDR3 DNA reads as TGTGCCAGCAGTGTAGGGACTAGCGGGAGGGCTCGTTACGAGCAGTACTTC. Encoded protein: CASSVGTSGRARYEQYF.

The V call is TRBV6-5, the J call TRBJ2-7; no firm D call. The V and J ends lost 7 bases and 0 bases respectively, with 10 bases between them. This CDR3 comprises 13 residues. Germline CDR1 is MNHEY and CDR2 is SVGAGI. CDR3 bases: TGTGCCAGCATAAAATCGGGCTCCTACGAGCAGTACTTC. It translates to CASIKSGSYEQYF.

The chain recombines TRBV7-8 with TRBJ2-7; D tentatively reads TRBD1 or TRBD2 (6 bases each). The V end lost 3 bases, the J end lost 6 bases, and 15 bases lay between the germline ends. CDR3 size: 14 residues. Looked up from germline, CDR1 is SGHVS and CDR2 is FQNEAQ. The CDR3 DNA follows: TGTGCCAGCAGCTTCGAGGGGGGATTCGGCGAGCAGTACTTC. It yields the protein CASSFEGGFGEQYF.

This clone has more than one count but fewer than ten. Here the CDR3 reads CASSPGTSSNQPQHF. CDR3 nucleotide sequence: TGTGCCAGCAGCCCCGGGACATCGAGCAATCAGCCCCAGCATTTT. V gene TRBV28 combines with J gene TRBJ1-5; D is possibly TRBD1 (6 bases). This CDR3 comprises 15 residues. The ends were cut back, 6 bases at V and 1 base at J, with 13 bases in the middle. Looked up from germline, CDR1 is MDHEN and CDR2 is SYDVKM.

J is TRBJ2-7 and V is TRBV7-9, with D unresolved. Germline V gene sequence: CDR1 SEHNR, CDR2 FQNEAQ (reference sequence). The length of the CDR3 is 10 residues. Trimming took 8 bases from V and 0 from J, leaving 2 bases between them. CDR3 DNA: TGTGCCAGCGGCTCCTACGAGCAGTACTTC. Translating gives CASGSYEQYF.

V and J are TRBV5-1 and TRBJ1-1; the D is unclear. The V end was cut by 5 bases, the J end by 4 bases, with 15 bases between. The CDR3 covers 14 residues. Germline loops: CDR1 SGHRS, CDR2 YFSETQ. CDR3 bases: TGCGCCAGCAGTCCCCTGGACCGGGGCACTGAAGCTTTCTTT. This gives the protein CASSPLDRGTEAFF.

CDR3 nucleotides: TGTGCCAGCAGCCCGGGAGGATGGATAGAGGAGGAGACCCAGTACTTC. Translated: CASSPGGWIEEETQYF. V gene TRBV12-1 combines with J gene TRBJ2-5; the table's D call, TRBD2, was not checked against the DNA. TRBV12-1 corresponds to a pseudogene. This CDR3 has 16 amino acids.